A selection of T cell receptor beta chains follows, all from one sample in a study of blood T cell repertoires in COVID-19. The repertoire was sequenced with immunoSEQ multiplex PCR; TCRdb's copy has only in-frame clones and lacks some. Counted here are roughly 180,000 clones, roughly four fifths occurring once; the ten biggest clones make up 8% to 13%. Material for sequencing was PBMCs or T cells enriched from blood (not recorded which). The receptors originated from a man aged 50-59 years who had recovered from COVID-19. CDR3s include the opening cysteine and the closing phenylalanine or tryptophan. A D gene is named only where the DNA matches it firmly. The size entry is marked missing in some rows and otherwise reads once, few, many or a size class.

d_call clone_size j_call v_call cdr3_aa cdr3_nt
TRBD1 NA TRBJ1-5 TRBV28 CASSFGQGVSQPQHF TGTGCCAGCAGTTTCGGGCAGGGGGTGAGTCAGCCCCAGCATTTT
NA NA TRBJ1-2 TRBV6-5 CASSYSGLNGYTF TGTGCCAGCAGTTACTCGGGGCTGAATGGCTACACCTTC
TRBD1 NA TRBJ1-2 TRBV28 CASSNYPDRGKGYTF TGTGCCAGCAGTAACTACCCGGACAGGGGAAAAGGCTACACCTTC
NA NA TRBJ2-1 TRBV6-5 CASSRGLDGNEQFF TGTGCCAGCAGTAGGGGACTCGATGGCAATGAGCAGTTCTTC
NA NA TRBJ2-2 TRBV28 CASSPLDRNTGELFF TGTGCCAGCAGTCCCCTGGACAGGAACACCGGGGAGCTGTTTTTT
NA once TRBJ1-2 TRBV24-1 CATSDSLLSYGYTF TGTGCCACCAGTGATAGCTTATTATCCTATGGCTACACCTTC
TRBD1 NA TRBJ1-2 TRBV20-1 CSASRQGVTF TGCAGTGCTTCCCGACAGGGAGTCACCTTC
TRBD1 NA TRBJ2-7 TRBV7-9 CASSADRVIYEQYF TGTGCCAGCAGCGCGGACAGGGTAATCTACGAGCAGTACTTC
TRBD1 NA TRBJ1-2 TRBV5-1 CASSSGTGLLHGYTF TGCGCCAGCAGCTCGGGGACAGGACTATTACACGGCTACACCTTC
NA NA TRBJ2-4 TRBV13 CASSLITGSQYF TGTGCCAGCAGCTTAATCACCGGGTCCCAGTACTTC
NA NA TRBJ1-5 TRBV6-1 CASSEAAGYSNQPQHF TGTGCCAGCAGTGAAGCGGCGGGGTATAGCAATCAGCCCCAGCATTTT
TRBD2 NA TRBJ2-3 TRBV7-9 CASSLTREASTDTQYF TGTGCCAGCAGCTTAACACGGGAGGCTAGCACAGATACGCAGTATTTT
TRBD1 NA TRBJ1-1 TRBV2 CASSQGGNTEAFF TGTGCCAGCAGTCAGGGGGGGAACACTGAAGCTTTCTTT
NA once TRBJ2-7 TRBV21-1 CASSSPTSADEQYF TGTGCCAGCAGCAGTCCGACTAGCGCCGACGAGCAGTACTTC
TRBD1 NA TRBJ1-2 TRBV5-6 CASSYTDRANGYTF TGTGCCAGCAGCTATACTGACAGGGCTAATGGCTACACCTTC
NA NA TRBJ1-1 TRBV19 CASSIDGENTEAFF TGTGCCAGTAGTATCGACGGGGAGAACACTGAAGCTTTCTTT
TRBD2 NA TRBJ2-5 TRBV12-3/TRBV12-4 CASSSGLAETQYF TGTGCCAGCAGTTCAGGACTAGCGGAGACCCAGTACTTC
TRBD2 NA TRBJ2-3 TRBV9 CASSVGGRGADTQYF TGTGCCAGCAGCGTAGGCGGGAGGGGCGCAGATACGCAGTATTTT
NA NA TRBJ1-1 TRBV9 CASSVASEGTEAFF TGTGCCAGCAGCGTAGCTTCAGAGGGTACTGAAGCTTTCTTT
TRBD1 NA TRBJ2-7 TRBV29-1 CSGRTGTPGEQYF TGCAGCGGACGGACAGGGACGCCGGGGGAGCAGTACTTC
TRBD2 NA TRBJ2-5 TRBV6-5 CASSTMTSVEETQYF TGTGCCAGCAGTACCATGACTAGCGTTGAAGAGACCCAGTACTTC
TRBD1 NA TRBJ1-4 TRBV30 CAWARQGGEKLFF TGTGCCTGGGCTCGACAGGGGGGGGAAAAACTGTTTTTT
NA NA TRBJ2-3 TRBV12-3/TRBV12-4 CASNLPAGDTQYF TGTGCCAGCAACCTCCCCGCCGGGGATACGCAGTATTTT
NA NA TRBJ2-3 TRBV24-1 CATSDPGQGTDTQYF TGTGCCACCAGTGACCCCGGCCAGGGTACAGATACGCAGTATTTT
NA NA TRBJ1-1 TRBV2 CASSDGEDTEAFF TGTGCCAGCAGTGACGGGGAGGACACTGAAGCTTTCTTT
NA once TRBJ2-5 TRBV7-6 CASDPNTGSETQYF TGTGCCAGTGACCCAAACACAGGGTCGGAGACCCAGTACTTC
NA NA TRBJ2-1 TRBV28 CASSQPNVGPDSEQFF TGTGCCAGCAGCCAACCCAACGTCGGTCCGGACAGTGAGCAGTTCTTC
NA once TRBJ2-3 TRBV6-4 CASSETGTPTDTQYF TGTGCCAGCAGTGAAACCGGGACACCGACAGATACGCAGTATTTT
TRBD1 NA TRBJ1-5 TRBV5-1 CASSLGTGIQPQHF TGCGCCAGCAGCTTAGGGACAGGGATTCAGCCCCAGCATTTT
TRBD1 NA TRBJ1-6 TRBV28 CAIDTGVTYNSPLHF TGTGCCATAGATACAGGGGTCACCTATAATTCACCCCTCCACTTT
TRBD2 NA TRBJ2-1 TRBV10-3 CAISDSGGARNEQFF TGTGCCATCAGTGATAGCGGGGGGGCGCGCAATGAGCAGTTCTTC
NA NA TRBJ2-5 TRBV5-5 CASSLTDMQETQYF TGTGCCAGCAGCTTAACGGACATGCAAGAGACCCAGTACTTC
TRBD1 once TRBJ1-6 TRBV2 CASRRQGNSPLHF TGTGCCAGCAGAAGACAGGGTAATTCACCCCTCCACTTT
NA NA TRBJ1-5 TRBV11-2 CASSLGSRIYSNQPQHF TGTGCCAGCAGCTTAGGGAGCAGAATATATAGCAATCAGCCCCAGCATTTT
NA NA TRBJ2-7 TRBV24-1 CATSRGHLYEQYF TGTGCCACCAGCCGGGGACACTTATACGAGCAGTACTTC
NA NA TRBJ1-3 TRBV6-1 CASSEDVVSGNTIYF TGTGCCAGCAGTGAAGACGTAGTCTCTGGAAACACCATATATTTT
NA few TRBJ2-2 TRBV24-1 CATSGPSSAGELFF TGTGCCACCAGTGGACCCTCTAGCGCCGGGGAGCTGTTTTTT
TRBD2 once TRBJ2-2 TRBV29-1 CSVEGTSGNANTGELFF TGCAGCGTTGAAGGGACTAGCGGGAACGCGAACACCGGGGAGCTGTTTTTT
NA NA TRBJ2-3 TRBV24-1 CATSDPDPTRTDTQYF TGTGCCACCAGTGATCCCGACCCTACTAGAACAGATACGCAGTATTTT
NA NA TRBJ1-4 TRBV28 CASSLSGGRTNEKLFF TGTGCCAGCAGTTTATCGGGAGGACGCACTAATGAAAAACTGTTTTTT
TRBD2 once TRBJ2-2 TRBV5-5 CATTPLTSSNTGELFF TGTGCCACCACACCGTTGACTAGCTCGAACACCGGGGAGCTGTTTTTT
NA NA TRBJ1-5 TRBV19 CASSILRDQPQHF TGTGCCAGTAGTATTCTCAGGGATCAGCCCCAGCATTTT
NA NA TRBJ2-3 TRBV24-1 CATSESVVTDTQYF TGTGCCACCAGTGAATCCGTAGTCACAGATACGCAGTATTTT
NA few TRBJ1-4 TRBV4-1 CASSQAREGEKLFF TGCGCCAGCAGCCAAGCCCGGGAGGGGGAAAAACTGTTTTTT
TRBD1 NA TRBJ2-3 TRBV18 CASSPETGLTDTQYF TGTGCCAGCTCACCAGAGACAGGGCTCACAGATACGCAGTATTTT
NA NA TRBJ2-7 TRBV6-5 CASCETGVDEQYF TGTGCCAGCTGCGAGACAGGTGTCGACGAGCAGTACTTC
NA few TRBJ2-5 TRBV27 CASTQRGGQETQYF TGTGCCAGCACCCAGAGGGGGGGGCAAGAGACCCAGTACTTC
TRBD1 NA TRBJ1-2 TRBV6-6 CASSQRPTGSYGYTF TGTGCCAGCAGTCAAAGGCCGACAGGGAGCTATGGCTACACCTTC
TRBD1 NA TRBJ1-6 TRBV5-1 CASSRTGEDSPLHF TGCGCCAGCAGCAGAACAGGGGAGGATTCACCCCTCCACTTT
NA NA TRBJ2-1 TRBV11-2 CASSLGATYNEQFF TGTGCCAGCAGCTTGGGGGCTACCTACAATGAGCAGTTCTTC
NA NA TRBJ1-6 TRBV5-4 CASSSTVNSPLHF TGTGCCAGCAGCTCGACAGTGAATTCACCCCTCCACTTT
TRBD2 few TRBJ2-1 TRBV7-9 CASSLGLAGDEQFF TGTGCCAGCAGCTTAGGACTAGCGGGAGATGAGCAGTTCTTC
TRBD2 NA TRBJ2-5 TRBV28 CASRLGGSAETQYF TGTGCCAGCAGACTAGGCGGGAGCGCAGAGACCCAGTACTTC
NA NA TRBJ2-5 TRBV20-1 CSASLPGVQETQYF TGCAGTGCTAGTCTTCCGGGAGTCCAAGAGACCCAGTACTTC
NA NA TRBJ2-7 TRBV15 CATSRDVAGAFYEQYF TGTGCCACCAGCAGAGATGTGGCAGGGGCGTTCTACGAGCAGTACTTC
NA NA TRBJ1-6 TRBV7-8 CASSPQISPLHF TGTGCCAGCAGCCCACAGATCTCACCCCTCCACTTT
TRBD1 NA TRBJ1-2 TRBV18 CASSPVRTGDYGYTF TGTGCCAGCTCACCAGTCAGGACAGGGGACTATGGCTACACCTTC
NA few TRBJ1-6 TRBV5-1 CASSASQSSYNSPLHF TGCGCCAGCAGCGCGTCGCAAAGCTCCTATAATTCACCCCTCCACTTT
NA NA TRBJ1-6 TRBV28 CASSLLRGGNSPLHF TGTGCCAGCAGTTTACTCAGGGGTGGTAATTCACCCCTCCACTTT
TRBD1 once TRBJ2-7 TRBV6-5 CASRPGQGGTYEQYF TGTGCCAGCAGGCCCGGACAGGGTGGGACCTACGAGCAGTACTTC